A selection of T cell receptor beta chains follows, all from one sample in a study of blood T cell repertoires in COVID-19. Clones were read by immunoSEQ multiplex PCR, and TCRdb kept only the in-frame ones, dropping some. The sample consists of approximately 250,000 clones, approximately 86% of them appearing once. The sequencing input was peripheral blood. These receptors originate from a man aged 25-40 years with active or convalescent COVID-19. Each CDR3 is given with its conserved first and last residue.

j_call v_call cdr3_aa
TRBJ2-1 TRBV7-2 CASSEPGGLLSDPEQFF
TRBJ2-7 TRBV5-6 CASSLVLRGSASYEQYF
TRBJ1-6 TRBV5-8 CASSLGDRGLYNSPLHF
TRBJ1-1 TRBV27 CASSYTGTGDTEAFF
TRBJ1-3 TRBV4-1 CASSQGQGHENTIYF
TRBJ1-6 TRBV27 CASCRSGGAGPLHF
TRBJ2-6 TRBV4-1 CASSQVPGETGANVLTF
TRBJ1-2 TRBV5-6 CASSLEGRAYGYTF
TRBJ2-5 TRBV5-1 CASSLGGGETQYF
TRBJ2-1 TRBV9 CASSVEAGVRNEQFF
TRBJ2-3 TRBV5-5 CASSFGQGGADTQYF
TRBJ2-3 TRBV2 CASSEVAHTDTQYF
TRBJ1-2 TRBV3-1/TRBV3-2 CASRSGGYGYTF
TRBJ2-7 TRBV3-1/TRBV3-2 CASSQTSGVYEQYF
TRBJ2-3 TRBV7-8 CASIPFGRGRLDTQYF
TRBJ2-5 TRBV6-1 CASSEVGRAKTQYF
TRBJ2-1 TRBV14 CASRLNNEQFF
TRBJ1-3 TRBV9 CASSVEGKEVGNTIYF
TRBJ1-6 TRBV10-2 CASSLNSPLHF
TRBJ2-3 TRBV11-2 CASLLGAPSTDTQYF
TRBJ1-4 TRBV18 CASSSLSPAANEKLFF
TRBJ2-7 TRBV11-2 CASSLVGGIYEQYF
TRBJ2-1 TRBV6-5 CASSSGGTPYNEQFF
TRBJ1-5 TRBV27 CASSLSLSVNQPQHF
TRBJ2-7 TRBV11-2 CASSPESRGFRNEQYF
TRBJ1-2 TRBV6-6 CASSYPSTETNYGYTF
TRBJ2-3 TRBV7-6 CASSLSALPSGGISTDTQYF
TRBJ1-5 TRBV20-1 CSASSGQSNQPQHF
TRBJ2-1 TRBV11-1 CASSLDRGGYNEQFF
TRBJ2-5 TRBV7-9 CASSPWGGARETQYF
TRBJ1-5 TRBV19 CASSISGTGNQPQHF
TRBJ2-1 TRBV11-2 CASSLVVAGVYNEQFF
TRBJ1-6 TRBV11-2 CASSLVTGRPYSPLHF
TRBJ2-7 TRBV2 CASSEAHPMDRIYEQYF
TRBJ2-7 TRBV27 CASSPWDSTYEQYF
TRBJ1-6 TRBV5-1 CASSLDLSSYNSPLHF
TRBJ2-1 TRBV20-1 CSAVRRAEQFF
TRBJ2-5 TRBV5-4 CASSYNAEQETQYF
TRBJ1-1 TRBV5-4 CASSKNRDLNTEAFF
TRBJ2-1 TRBV25-1 CASILGGNNEQFF
TRBJ2-3 TRBV6-2/TRBV6-3 CASSPLLPRLAASTDTQYF
TRBJ2-1 TRBV7-3 CASSSGIGGSYNEQFF
TRBJ1-5 TRBV7-6 CASSLALAQPQHF
TRBJ1-5 TRBV19 CASSIPPQPQHF
TRBJ2-3 TRBV15 CAASRDTGFTQYF
TRBJ1-2 TRBV13 CASSLGDQGRPGYGYTF
TRBJ2-5 TRBV3-1/TRBV3-2 CASSQRQGWQETQYF
TRBJ1-5 TRBV10-3 CATSQQGVGQPQHF
TRBJ2-7 TRBV3-1/TRBV3-2 CASSQGNREWEQYF
TRBJ2-5 TRBV4-1 CASSSKLEYQETQYF
TRBJ2-1 TRBV15 CATSSTLTGGSSYNEQFF
TRBJ2-3 TRBV9 CASSVAGLAVAADTQYF
TRBJ1-3 TRBV10-3 CAIGDSSRGSGNTIYF
TRBJ1-1 TRBV7-8 CASSREGHLNTEAFF
TRBJ1-5 TRBV7-9 CASSRNRENQPQHF